Following are 20 T cell receptor beta chains from one sample sequenced in a study of T cell repertoires in cytomegalovirus infection. For these TCRs, the target antigens are not known. TCRdb used MiXCR to reprocess the reads, holding one entry per CDR3 protein. The table lists 900,000 to 950,000 distinct CDR3 sequences, approximately 33% of them singletons. Here the sequenced sample was cultured CD8+ T cells from PBMCs, taken from culture after CMV antigen stimulation. Receptor source: a human donor in good health (CMV status not recorded). Some clones in this sample may be carry-over from other donors' samples.

The chain is built from TRBV19 and TRBJ2-7, with 7 nucleotides matching TRBD1. The V and J ends lost 3 bases and 0 bases, in that order; junction bases with no gene match: 5. The length of the CDR3 is 15 residues. The germline CDR1 and CDR2 sequences are LNHDA and SQIVND (reference sequence). The CDR3 is CASSIGTVISYEQYF. The CDR3 DNA sequence: TGTGCCAGTAGTATTGGGACAGTCATCTCCTACGAGCAGTACTTC.

The chain carries TRBV19 and TRBJ1-5; no firm D call. Germline lookup yields CDR1 LNHDA and CDR2 SQIVND (reference sequence). V was shortened by 3 bases and J by 2 bases, with 14 bases between the two germline ends. The CDR3 extends over 16 amino acids. The CDR3: CASSIIRDRGNQPQHF. CDR3 bases: TGTGCCAGTAGTATTATTAGAGATAGAGGCAATCAGCCCCAGCATTTT. The entire variable domain, with the rest obtained from reference TRBV19 and TRBJ1-5, is as follows: DGGITQSPKYLFRKEGQNVTLSCEQNLNHDAMYWYRQDPGQGLRLIYYSQIVNDFQKGDIAEGYSVSREKKESFPLTVTSAQKNPTAFYLCASSIIRDRGNQPQHFGDGTRLSIL.

This clonotype has more than one count but fewer than ten. The J gene is TRBJ1-1, the V gene TRBV7-6, with D maybe TRBD1 (5 bases). Germline V gene lookup returns CDR1 SGHVS and CDR2 FNYEAQ. Trimming left V 5 bases short and J 5 bases short, with 15 bases between. This CDR3 has 14 residues. The CDR3 DNA sequence: TGTGCCAGCAGCGAGGGACGGATGGGTACTGAAGCTTTCTTT. Its translation is CASSEGRMGTEAFF.

This clonotype was observed at least ten times. V gene TRBV12-3 or TRBV12-4 combines with J gene TRBJ1-3; D not certain. This CDR3 comprises 13 residues. V lost 8 bases and J 0 bases, leaving 8 bases between the germline ends. The CDR3 bases are TGTGCCAGCCCGGGGAACTCTGGAAACACCATATATTTT. Its protein product is CASPGNSGNTIYF.

The V call is TRBV6-6, the J call TRBJ2-4, with D perhaps given as TRBD1 or TRBD2 (6 bases each). V dropped 7 bases and J dropped 2 bases, with 12 bases sitting between them. The germline CDR1 and CDR2 sequences are MNHNY and SVGAGI (reference sequence). The CDR3 has 14 amino acids. CDR3 coding DNA: TGTGCCAGCAATTTGGGGGGCCCCAAAAACATTCAGTACTTC. Translation: CASNLGGPKNIQYF.

The chain carries TRBV29-1 and TRBJ2-3; 8 positions match TRBD1. This CDR3 spans 14 amino acids. Germline-derived CDR1 and CDR2 are SQVTM and ANQGSEA. J gave up 3 bases and V 7 bases, and 9 bases lay outside the gene matches. CDR3 in amino acids: CSAAGGLWTDTQYF. CDR3 sequence (DNA): TGCAGCGCCGCAGGGGGCCTGTGGACAGATACGCAGTATTTT.

This clonotype was seen repeatedly, ten times or more. V usage is TRBV7-8 and J usage is TRBJ1-2, with 9 bases fitting TRBD1. CDR1 is SGHVS, CDR2 FQNEAQ, per germline. With 4 bases clipped from V and 2 bases from J, the junction kept 8 bases outside the gene matches. This CDR3 comprises 16 residues. The CDR3 region is CASSSPGQGRNYGYTF. In nucleotides, the CDR3 is TGTGCCAGCAGCTCGCCGGGACAGGGACGAAACTATGGCTACACCTTC. Full variable domain (outside the CDR3, taken from reference TRBV7-8 and TRBJ1-2): GAGVSQSPRYKVAKRGQDVALRCDPISGHVSLFWYQQALGQGPEFLTYFQNEAQLDKSGLPSDRFFAERPEGSVSTLKIQRTQQEDSAVYLCASSSPGQGRNYGYTFGSGTRLTVV.

This rearrangement joins TRBV9 to TRBJ2-1, with 9 bases matching TRBD2. V lost 0 bases to trimming and J lost 5 bases; unmatched junction nucleotides: 3. This CDR3 comprises 15 residues. The germline V gene has CDR1 SGDLS and CDR2 YYNGEE. This CDR3 reads CASSVVGGGDNEQFF. In nucleotides, the CDR3 is TGTGCCAGCAGCGTAGTTGGCGGGGGGGACAATGAGCAGTTCTTC. Full variable domain (outside the CDR3, taken from reference TRBV9 and TRBJ2-1): DSGVTQTPKHLITATGQRVTLRCSPRSGDLSVYWYQQSLDQGLQFLIQYYNGEERAKGNILERFSAQQFPDLHSELNLSSLELGDSALYFCASSVVGGGDNEQFFGPGTRLTVL.

V gene TRBV14 combines with J gene TRBJ1-6; no clear D. The CDR3 sequence is 13 residues long. V dropped 1 base and J dropped 7 bases, with 5 bases sitting between them. The germline V gene has CDR1 SGHDN and CDR2 FVKESK. The CDR3 protein is CASSQGVNSPLHF. The CDR3 DNA sequence: TGTGCCAGCAGCCAAGGGGTAAATTCACCCCTCCACTTT.

The chain combines TRBV7-8 with TRBJ2-1, with D maybe TRBD2 (6 bases). From germline, CDR1 is SGHVS and CDR2 FQNEAQ. CDR3 length: 16 residues. The V gene lost 5 bases and the J gene lost 4 bases, with 18 bases spanning the gap. CDR3 in DNA: TGTGCCAGCAGCATACAACGGGAGAGGGTTTACAATGAGCAGTTCTTC. This sequence encodes CASSIQRERVYNEQFF. The full variable domain, its missing parts supplied by reference TRBV7-8 and TRBJ2-1, is GAGVSQSPRYKVAKRGQDVALRCDPISGHVSLFWYQQALGQGPEFLTYFQNEAQLDKSGLPSDRFFAERPEGSVSTLKIQRTQQEDSAVYLCASSIQRERVYNEQFFGPGTRLTVL.

The chain employs TRBV19 and TRBJ2-2; TRBD2 might be the D (6 bases). The V end lost 5 bases, the J end lost 5 bases, and 15 bases lay between the germline ends. This CDR3 is built from 15 residues. Germline loops: CDR1 LNHDA, CDR2 SQIVND (reference sequence). The DNA for the CDR3 is TGTGCCAGTAGTGAATTGGGGGGTCTAACCGGGGAGCTGTTTTTT. It encodes CASSELGGLTGELFF.

The chain is built from TRBV6-2 or TRBV6-3 and TRBJ2-7, with 7 bases matching TRBD1. With 2 bases clipped from V and 1 base from J, the junction kept 5 bases outside the gene matches. CDR3 length: 15 residues. CDR1 MNHEY and CDR2 SVGEGT come from the germline V gene. The DNA for the CDR3 is TGTGCCAGCAGTTACGAGCCGGGACAGTCCTACGAGCAGTACGTC. This codes for CASSYEPGQSYEQYV.

This chain joins TRBV27 and TRBJ1-5; D gene uncertain. CDR1 and CDR2 from the germline V gene are MNHEY and SMNVEV (reference sequence). V was clipped by 4 bases and J by 3 bases, with 13 bases between them. The CDR3 sequence is 15 residues long. The CDR3 sequence is CASSSFSSNNQPQHF. In nucleotides, the CDR3 is TGTGCCAGCAGTTCATTCTCGAGTAACAATCAGCCCCAGCATTTT.

The V gene is TRBV12-5, the J gene TRBJ2-4; D is ambiguous. The germline V gene encodes CDR1 LGHNT and CDR2 FRNRAP. Trimming removed 0 bases from V and 0 bases from J, with 9 bases in between. CDR3 length: 16 residues. This chain's CDR3 is CASGLVRALAKNIQYF. DNA of the CDR3: TGTGCTAGTGGTTTGGTACGAGCGCTAGCCAAAAACATTCAGTACTTC.

This clonotype appeared a few times. The chain employs TRBV12-3 or TRBV12-4 and TRBJ2-7, with unresolved D. The ends were cut back, 3 bases at V and 2 bases at J, with 14 bases in the middle. The CDR3 contains 15 residues. This CDR3 is CASSLDGTVPYEQYF. CDR3 DNA: TGTGCCAGCAGTTTGGACGGAACAGTACCCTACGAGCAGTACTTC.

This clonotype was detected a few times. The rearrangement links TRBV7-4 to TRBJ2-5; 10 bases are a match to TRBD1. There are 16 residues in the CDR3. The J segment lost 3 bases and the V segment lost 5 bases, leaving 9 bases of the junction unmatched. Germline values: CDR1 SGHVT, CDR2 SQSDAQ. DNA for the CDR3: TGTGCCAGCAGCGATGTGGACAGGGGGATAGAAGAGACCCAGTACTTC. Its translation is CASSDVDRGIEETQYF.

This chain joins TRBV5-1 and TRBJ2-2; D possibly matches TRBD1 or TRBD2 (5 bases each). The CDR3 is 16 amino acids. The V gene lost 4 bases and the J gene lost 8 bases, with 21 bases spanning the gap. Germline V lookup: CDR1 SGHRS, CDR2 YFSETQ. The DNA for the CDR3 is TGCGCCAGCAGCCCAAGCCCGGGGCCCTTGATTGGGGAGCTGTTTTTT. Translating gives CASSPSPGPLIGELFF. The whole variable domain, filled in from reference TRBV5-1 and TRBJ2-2, reads KAGVTQTPRYLIKTRGQQVTLSCSPISGHRSVSWYQQTPGQGLQFLFEYFSETQRNKGNFPGRFSGRQFSNSRSEMNVSTLELGDSALYLCASSPSPGPLIGELFFGEGSRLTVL.

Concerning this clonotype itself: This clone may be a read error of a much larger clone one base away. The chain couples TRBV7-2 to TRBJ2-1; D is undetermined. Germline V gene sequence: CDR1 SGHTA, CDR2 FQGNSA. The CDR3 consists of 13 residues. CDR3 sequence reads: CANSPVGANEQFF. The CDR3 DNA reads as TGTGCCAACAGCCCCGTCGGAGCCAATGAGCAGTTCTTC.

The chain is built from TRBV2 and TRBJ2-5, with D hard to call. Germline CDR1 SNHLY, CDR2 FYNNEI. Trimming cost V 5 bases and J 6 bases, with 19 bases left between them. This CDR3 region has 15 residues. Here the CDR3 DNA reads TGTGCCAGCAGTCCCCTCTATCCAGGTTACCAGACCCAGTACTTC. It translates to CASSPLYPGYQTQYF.

V and J are TRBV5-6 and TRBJ1-4; no reliable D call. V shed 0 bases and J shed 3 bases, with 9 bases lying between them. The CDR3 runs to 15 residues. Germline V lookup: CDR1 SGHDT, CDR2 YYEEEE. CDR3 region: CASSLGVQANEKLFF. CDR3 nucleotide sequence: TGTGCCAGCAGCTTGGGGGTACAAGCTAATGAAAAACTGTTTTTT.